This T cell receptor beta chain is from a study of beta chain features in type 1 diabetes. Whole-study context: The patients were much like the healthy donors in age, gender and cell yields. Analysis included 107,917,701 sorted cells drawn from all samples.

About this clone: As yet, its antigen is unknown.

Findings of the study overall: When VDJ junctions were examined, type 1 diabetes patients showed fewer insertions and more deletions. TCRB CDR3 length was moderately but significantly reduced in all four CD4+ subsets of Type 1 diabetes patients.

Stem cell-like memory, regulatory, central memory and naive CD4+ cells were sorted via CD45RO/CCR7/CD25/CD127/CD95/CD27. Expressed TCRB transcripts were sequenced because the isolated RNA had all been reverse transcribed beforehand. Method: immunoSEQ multiplex PCR; TCRdb's copy keeps in-frame clones and lacks some. The data show roughly 300,000 clones, about a tenth seen once. Germline-derived CDR1 and CDR2 are SEHNR and FQNEAQ (reference sequence). V was trimmed by 7 bases and J by 2 bases, leaving 20 bases between them. The CDR3 runs 16 residues. The receptor was derived from a man younger than 40 with type 1 diabetes. This sequence joins TRBV7-9 and TRBJ2-5, with D unclear. The material sequenced was central memory CD4+ T cells from blood. CDR3 nucleotides: TGTGCCAGCACCCTTAGGATAGGAATGGGGCAAGAGACCCAGTACTTC. Its protein product is CASTLRIGMGQETQYF. The entire variable domain, with the rest obtained from reference TRBV7-9 and TRBJ2-5, is as follows: DTGVSQNPRHKITKRGQNVTFRCDPISEHNRLYWYRQTLGQGPEFLTYFQNEAQLEKSRLLSDRFSAERPKGSFSTLEIQRTEQGDSAMYLCASTLRIGMGQETQYFGPGTRLLVL.